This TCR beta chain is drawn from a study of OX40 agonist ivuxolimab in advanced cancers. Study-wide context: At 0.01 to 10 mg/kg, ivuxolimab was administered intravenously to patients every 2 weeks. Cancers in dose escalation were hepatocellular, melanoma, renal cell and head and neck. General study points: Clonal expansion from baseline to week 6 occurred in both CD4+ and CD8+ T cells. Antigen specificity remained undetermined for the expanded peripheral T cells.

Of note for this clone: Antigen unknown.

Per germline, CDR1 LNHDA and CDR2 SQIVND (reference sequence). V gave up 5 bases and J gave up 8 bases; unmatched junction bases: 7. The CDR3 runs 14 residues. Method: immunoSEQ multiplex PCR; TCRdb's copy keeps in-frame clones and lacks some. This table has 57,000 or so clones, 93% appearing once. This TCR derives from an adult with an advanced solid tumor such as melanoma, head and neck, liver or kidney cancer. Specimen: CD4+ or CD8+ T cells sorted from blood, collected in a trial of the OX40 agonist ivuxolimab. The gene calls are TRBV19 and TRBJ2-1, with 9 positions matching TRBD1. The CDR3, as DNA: TGTGCCAGTAGTGTGACAGGGGGGTACGATGAGCAGTTCTTC. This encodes CASSVTGGYDEQFF.